What follows describes a single TCR beta chain. No antigen is known for it. Trimming cost V 4 bases and J 6 bases, with 12 bases left between them. CDR1 and CDR2 (germline): SGHTA, FQGTGA. The CDR3 extends over 14 amino acids. Clones were read by immunoSEQ multiplex PCR, and TCRdb kept only the in-frame ones, dropping some. The profile shows approximately 31,000 clones, about four fifths of them singletons. This entry comes from a study of T cells in narcolepsy. Study observations and caveats: Reportedly, autoreactive clonotypes were serially detected in patients' blood but not controls'.

What was sequenced was CD45RA- memory CD4+ T cells from PBMCs. This clonotype originated in a human donor with narcolepsy. The chain carries TRBV7-3 and TRBJ2-2; D is undetermined. CDR3 coding DNA: TGTGCCAGCAGCTCAGGAGTTTTGGCCGGGGAGCTGTTTTTT. This translates into CASSSGVLAGELFF.